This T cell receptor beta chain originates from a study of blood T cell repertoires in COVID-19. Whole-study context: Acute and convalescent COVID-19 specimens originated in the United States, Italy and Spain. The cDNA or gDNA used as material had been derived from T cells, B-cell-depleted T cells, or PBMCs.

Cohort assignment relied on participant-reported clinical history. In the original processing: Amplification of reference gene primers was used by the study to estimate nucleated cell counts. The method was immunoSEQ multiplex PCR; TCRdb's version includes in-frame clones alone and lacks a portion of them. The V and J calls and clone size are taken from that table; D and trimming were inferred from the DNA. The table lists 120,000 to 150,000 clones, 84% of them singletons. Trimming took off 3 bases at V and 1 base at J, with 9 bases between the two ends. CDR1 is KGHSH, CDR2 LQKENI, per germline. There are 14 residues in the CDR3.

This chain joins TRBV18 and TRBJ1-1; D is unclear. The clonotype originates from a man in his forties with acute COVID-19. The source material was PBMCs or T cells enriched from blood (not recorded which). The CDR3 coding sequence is TGTGCCAGCTCACCCTCCGGTAAGAACACTGAAGCTTTCTTT. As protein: CASSPSGKNTEAFF.